This passage covers 8 T cell receptor beta chains from one sample sequenced in a study of metastatic and nonmetastatic thyroid tumors. MiXCR was used by TCRdb to re-call the PCR reads. The data hold 45,000 to 60,000 clones, with approximately 15% observed a single time. All patients were treatment-naive before thyroid surgery. Material: blood. The receptors were sampled from a female donor with papillary thyroid cancer or a benign thyroid nodule (not recorded which). Some clones in this sample may be carry-over from other donors' samples.

A few counts support this clone. The chain couples TRBV6-1 to TRBJ1-5; 7 bases map to TRBD1. The length of the CDR3 is 16 residues. Germline-derived CDR1 and CDR2 are MNHNS and SASEGT. The trim removed 7 bases at V and 3 bases at J, leaving 12 bases unmatched. CDR3 bases: TGTGCCAGCATACAACCGACAGGGTATCTCAATCAGCCCCAGCATTTT. Translated, it gives CASIQPTGYLNQPQHF.

The V gene is TRBV19, the J gene TRBJ2-4, with TRBD2 matching over 7 bases. From germline, CDR1 is LNHDA and CDR2 SQIVND (reference sequence). V was pared by 5 bases and J by 9 bases, with 10 bases of the junction left unmatched. The CDR3 sequence is 14 residues long. The CDR3 coding sequence is TGTGCCAGTAGTCCGCGGACGGGGGGATCCATTCAGTACTTC. It specifies CASSPRTGGSIQYF.

CDR3 amino acids: CARPERYKYF. The DNA of the CDR3 is TGCGCCAGGCCGGAGCGGTATAAGTACTTC. The chain uses TRBV5-1 and TRBJ2-7; TRBD2 is a possible D gene (5 bases). V lost 8 bases and J 11 bases, leaving 14 bases between the germline ends. CDR3 length: 10 amino acids. CDR1 is SGHRS, CDR2 YFSETQ, per germline. Complete variable domain (other parts from reference TRBV5-1 and TRBJ2-7): KAGVTQTPRYLIKTRGQQVTLSCSPISGHRSVSWYQQTPGQGLQFLFEYFSETQRNKGNFPGRFSGRQFSNSRSEMNVSTLELGDSALYLCARPERYKYFGPGTRLTVT.

This clone was seen at least ten times. This may be a read error, as it is one base from a much larger clone. The chain links TRBV3-1 to TRBJ2-7, with D tentatively TRBD2 (5 bases). This CDR3 region has 12 residues. V lost 3 bases to trimming and J lost 6 bases, with 9 bases between them. From germline, CDR1 is LGHDT and CDR2 YNNKEL (reference sequence). The CDR3 DNA follows: TGTGCCAGCAGCCAGCGAGGAGGCGAGCAGTACTTC. Its protein is CASSQRGGEQYF.

This clone appeared a few times. The chain is built from TRBV6-5 and TRBJ2-1; 8 bases fit TRBD2. In germline, CDR1 is MNHEY, CDR2 SVGAGI. Unmatched junction bases numbered 14, after V lost 0 bases and J lost 13 bases. The CDR3 covers 16 residues. CDR3: CASSYSRGTSGMPQFF. In nucleotides, the CDR3 is TGTGCCAGCAGTTACTCTAGGGGAACTAGCGGAATGCCACAGTTCTTC.

This clone was detected many times. A read error is possible here, since a much larger clone lies one base away. Other DNA sequences in this sample translate to the same CDR3. V usage is TRBV20-1 and J usage is TRBJ2-7, with D perhaps matching TRBD1 (6 bases). Germline CDR1 DFQATT, CDR2 SNEGSKA (reference sequence). The CDR3 is 13 residues long. Trimming pared 8 bases from V and 3 bases from J, leaving 17 bases between. CDR3 amino acids: CSPTGQGHYEQYF. CDR3 DNA: TGCAGTCCAACGGGGCAGGGGCACTACGAGCAGTACTTC.

This clone was counted many times. The chain carries TRBV27 and TRBJ2-5, with 10 bases identical to TRBD1. The V gene end was trimmed by 0 bases and the J gene end by 7 bases; junction bases not matched to a gene: 23. In germline, CDR1 is MNHEY, CDR2 SMNVEV (reference sequence). The CDR3 is 21 residues long. CDR3 nucleotide sequence: TGTGCCAGCAGTTTATCTAATCCGGACCCCCACCGGGACAGGGGACCGTTGACCCAGTACTTC. As protein: CASSLSNPDPHRDRGPLTQYF.

The chain carries TRBV27 and TRBJ2-7; 7 nucleotides match TRBD2. With 6 bases clipped from V and 7 bases from J, the junction kept 15 bases outside the gene matches. Germline CDR1 and CDR2: MNHEY and SMNVEV (reference sequence). The CDR3 runs to 15 residues. This chain's CDR3 is CASSLGTSVSVEQYF. Written as DNA, the CDR3 is TGTGCCAGCAGCCTAGGTACTAGCGTGAGCGTAGAGCAGTACTTC.